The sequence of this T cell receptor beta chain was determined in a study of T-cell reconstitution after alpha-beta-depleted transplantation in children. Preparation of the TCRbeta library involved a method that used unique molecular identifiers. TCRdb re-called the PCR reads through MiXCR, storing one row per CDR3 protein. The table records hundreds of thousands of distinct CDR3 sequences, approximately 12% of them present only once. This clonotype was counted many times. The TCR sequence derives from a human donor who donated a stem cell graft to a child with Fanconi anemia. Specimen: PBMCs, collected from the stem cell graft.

This chain's CDR3 is CASSLAGGLGEQFF. The CDR3 nucleotides are TGTGCCAGCAGCCTAGCGGGGGGGCTCGGTGAGCAGTTCTTC. The rearrangement uses TRBV6-2 or TRBV6-3 and TRBJ2-1, with 12 bases identical to TRBD2. CDR1 is MNHEY, CDR2 SVGEGT, per germline. The V gene end was trimmed by 6 bases and the J gene end by 9 bases; junction bases not matched to a gene: 6. The CDR3 has 14 amino acids.